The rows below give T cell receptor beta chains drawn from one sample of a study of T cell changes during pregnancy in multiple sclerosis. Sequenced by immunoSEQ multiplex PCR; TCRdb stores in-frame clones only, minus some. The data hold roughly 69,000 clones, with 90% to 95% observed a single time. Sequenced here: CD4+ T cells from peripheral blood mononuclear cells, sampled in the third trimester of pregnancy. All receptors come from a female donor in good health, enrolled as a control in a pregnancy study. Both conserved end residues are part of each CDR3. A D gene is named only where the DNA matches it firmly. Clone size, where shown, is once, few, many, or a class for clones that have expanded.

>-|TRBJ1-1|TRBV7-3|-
CASSPIGEAEAFF
TGTGCCAGCAGCCCGATAGGGGAGGCTGAAGCTTTCTTT
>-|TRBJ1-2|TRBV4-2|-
CASSQDTGDGYTF
TGTGCCAGCAGCCAAGATACGGGGGACGGCTACACCTTC
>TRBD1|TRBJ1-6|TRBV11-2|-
CASSWKTGGSNSPLHF
TGTGCCAGCAGCTGGAAGACAGGGGGTTCTAATTCACCCCTCCACTTT
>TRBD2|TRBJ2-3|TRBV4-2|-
CASSPFSGGDQDTQYF
TGTGCCAGCAGCCCCTTTAGCGGGGGGGACCAAGATACGCAGTATTTT
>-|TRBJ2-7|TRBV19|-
CASSMRGFSYEQYF
TGTGCCAGTAGTATGAGGGGGTTCTCCTACGAGCAGTACTTC
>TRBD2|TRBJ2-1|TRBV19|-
CASRITSGDSYNEQFF
TGTGCCAGTAGAATAACTAGCGGGGATTCCTACAATGAGCAGTTCTTC
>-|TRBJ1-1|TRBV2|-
CASSNMGAFTEAFF
TGTGCCAGCAGTAATATGGGGGCCTTCACTGAAGCTTTCTTT
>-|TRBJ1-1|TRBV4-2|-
CASSLEAGLSTEAFF
TGTGCCAGCAGCCTAGAAGCAGGGTTAAGCACTGAAGCTTTCTTT
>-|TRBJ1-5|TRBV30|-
CAWSVEGDKRNNQPQHF
TGTGCCTGGAGTGTAGAAGGGGACAAGCGGAACAATCAGCCCCAGCATTTT
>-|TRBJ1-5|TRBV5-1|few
CASSLAGGWDQPQHF
TGCGCCAGCAGCTTGGCGGGGGGATGGGATCAGCCCCAGCATTTT
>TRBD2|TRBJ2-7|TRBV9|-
CASSVDPLGLAGGNYEQYF
TGTGCCAGCAGTGTAGATCCGTTGGGACTAGCGGGGGGGAACTACGAGCAGTACTTC
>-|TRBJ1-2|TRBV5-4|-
CASSLAGGRRDYGYTF
TGTGCCAGCAGCTTGGCCGGGGGGAGGAGGGACTATGGCTACACCTTC
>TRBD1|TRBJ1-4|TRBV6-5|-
CASRTTGDWEKLFF
TGTGCCAGCAGAACGACAGGGGATTGGGAAAAACTGTTTTTT
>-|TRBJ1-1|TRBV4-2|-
CASSQDMDRLNTEAFF
TGTGCCAGCAGCCAAGATATGGACAGATTGAACACTGAAGCTTTCTTT
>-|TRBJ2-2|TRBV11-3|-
CASSLEGAGGELFF
TGTGCCAGCAGCTTAGAGGGGGCCGGCGGGGAGCTGTTTTTT
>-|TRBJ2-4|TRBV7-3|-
CASSLTPAGNIQYF
TGTGCCAGCAGCTTAACGCCCGCGGGGAACATTCAGTACTTC